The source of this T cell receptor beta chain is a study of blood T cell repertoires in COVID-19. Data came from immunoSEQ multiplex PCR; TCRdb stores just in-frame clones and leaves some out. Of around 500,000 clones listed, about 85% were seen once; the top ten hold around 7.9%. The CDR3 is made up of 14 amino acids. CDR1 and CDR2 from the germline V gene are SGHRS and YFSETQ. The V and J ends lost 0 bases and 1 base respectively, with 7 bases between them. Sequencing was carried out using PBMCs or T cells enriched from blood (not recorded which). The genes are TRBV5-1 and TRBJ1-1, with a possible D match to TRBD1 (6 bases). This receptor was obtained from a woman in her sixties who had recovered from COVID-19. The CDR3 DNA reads TGCGCCAGCAGCTTGGGGGACAAGAACACTGAAGCTTTCTTT. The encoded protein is CASSLGDKNTEAFF.